A single sample is the source of the 8 T cell receptor beta chains below, sequenced in a study of identical twins. TCRdb independently ran MiXCR on the 5' RACE reads; one entry per CDR3 protein. The repertoire consists of around 490,000 distinct CDR3 sequences, with approximately 14% occurring once and the leading ten covering approximately 0.98%. These data also formed part of another study, on yellow fever vaccine responses in identical twins.

Source material: CD4+ T cells sorted from blood. The receptors were sampled from a woman under 30 in good health.

This sequence joins TRBV5-4 and TRBJ2-2; possibly TRBD1 for D (5 bases). Germline loops: CDR1 SGHNT, CDR2 YYREEE (reference sequence). The CDR3 has 15 amino acids. Trimming removed 4 bases from V and 5 bases from J, with 15 bases in between. This CDR3 reads CASSDTRVGTGELFF. CDR3 sequence (DNA): TGTGCCAGCAGCGACACCAGGGTAGGGACCGGGGAGCTGTTTTTT.

This clonotype was counted only a few times. CDR3 bases: TGTGCCAGCGCCTCTGACAGGGCCGGCTACACCTTC. It encodes CASASDRAGYTF. This chain links TRBV28 with TRBJ1-2; 7 bases are a match to TRBD1. After removal of 8 bases from V and 8 bases from J, the junction contained 8 bases not matched to a gene. In germline, CDR1 is MDHEN, CDR2 SYDVKM. The CDR3 spans 12 residues.

CDR3 DNA: TGTGCCATCGCCGATCTGACCTACGAGCAGTACTTC. Amino acid sequence: CAIADLTYEQYF. The chain employs TRBV10-3 and TRBJ2-7; D is ambiguous. Germline V gene sequence: CDR1 ENHRY, CDR2 SYGVKD. Trimming took off 8 bases at V and 2 bases at J, with 10 bases between the two ends. The CDR3 has 12 amino acids.

V usage is TRBV9 and J usage is TRBJ2-3; D may match TRBD1 or TRBD2 (5 bases each). The CDR3 loop spans 16 amino acids. The germline CDR1 and CDR2 sequences are SGDLS and YYNGEE. The V end lost 4 bases, the J end lost 2 bases, and 17 bases lay between the germline ends. DNA of the CDR3: TGTGCCAGCAGCCCTCAATTCAACGGGGCCACAGATACGCAGTATTTT. Its protein product is CASSPQFNGATDTQYF. The full variable domain, in which reference TRBV9 and TRBJ2-3 provide the parts outside the CDR3, is DSGVTQTPKHLITATGQRVTLRCSPRSGDLSVYWYQQSLDQGLQFLIQYYNGEERAKGNILERFSAQQFPDLHSELNLSSLELGDSALYFCASSPQFNGATDTQYFGPGTRLTVL.

In nucleotides, the CDR3 is TGCAGTGCTAGAGGTGGACTAGCGGGAGACGAGCAGTACTTC. Amino acid sequence: CSARGGLAGDEQYF. The genes are TRBV20-1 and TRBJ2-7; TRBD2 aligns across 13 bases. The CDR3 is 14 residues long. Germline assignment: CDR1 DFQATT and CDR2 SNEGSKA (reference sequence). V lost 1 base and J lost 5; bases outside the gene matches: 2.

This clonotype was found a few times. The junction differs from germline at one of its ends, possibly a read error. The rearrangement links TRBV7-9 to TRBJ1-1; 9 nucleotides agree with TRBD1. This CDR3 region has 11 residues. Germline V gene lookup returns CDR1 SEHNR and CDR2 FQNEAQ (reference sequence). The DNA of the CDR3 is TGCACCAGCAGCCGACAGGGGGATGCTTTCTTT. It translates to CTSSRQGDAFF. The full variable domain, in which reference TRBV7-9 and TRBJ1-1 provide the parts outside the CDR3, is DTGVSQNPRHKITKRGQNVTFRCDPISEHNRLYWYRQTLGQGPEFLTYFQNEAQLEKSRLLSDRFSAERPKGSFSTLEIQRTEQGDSAMYLCTSSRQGDAFFGQGTRLTVV.

In DNA form, the CDR3 reads TGCGCCAGCAGCATGACAGGGGAGGGAGGCTACACCTTC. This gives the protein CASSMTGEGGYTF. The rearrangement links TRBV5-1 to TRBJ1-2, with 8 bases fitting TRBD1. V lost 4 bases and J lost 8; bases outside the gene matches: 7. The CDR3 is 13 amino acids. Germline CDR1 and CDR2: SGHRS and YFSETQ. Using reference TRBV5-1 and TRBJ1-2 for the parts outside the CDR3, the full variable domain is KAGVTQTPRYLIKTRGQQVTLSCSPISGHRSVSWYQQTPGQGLQFLFEYFSETQRNKGNFPGRFSGRQFSNSRSEMNVSTLELGDSALYLCASSMTGEGGYTFGSGTRLTVV.

This clonotype was detected a few times. The rearrangement uses TRBV7-3 and TRBJ1-1; perhaps TRBD1 as D (5 bases). CDR1 and CDR2 from the germline V gene are SGHTA and FQGTGA. Trimming shortened V by 5 bases and J by 1 base, and 20 bases separated the two germline ends. CDR3 length equals 17 residues. The CDR3 loop is CASSPPRIGTQNTEAFF. The CDR3 region has the DNA TGTGCCAGCAGCCCTCCCCGAATCGGGACGCAGAACACTGAAGCTTTCTTT.